These 4 T cell receptor beta chains came from one sample sequenced in a study of control samples from healthy donors and cancer patients. The method was immunoSEQ multiplex PCR; TCRdb's version includes in-frame clones alone and lacks a portion of them. The data hold some 40,000 clones, with around 94% observed a single time. The specimen was blood. These receptor sequences come from a man in his 60s in good health.

This sequence joins TRBV29-1 and TRBJ1-3; D ambiguous. The CDR3 is made up of 14 amino acids. V lost 5 bases, J lost 0 bases, and 11 bases lay in between. Germline CDR1 reads SQVTM; CDR2 reads ANQGSEA. The CDR3 loop reads CSVSAGASGNTIYF. The DNA for the CDR3 is TGCAGCGTTTCCGCGGGAGCCTCTGGAAACACCATATATTTT.

The gene calls are TRBV5-5 and TRBJ1-5; D call uncertain. Germline V gene sequence: CDR1 SGHKS, CDR2 YYEKEE (reference sequence). Between the trimmed V and J ends, which lost 1 base and 1 base, there was a span of 9 bases. The length of the CDR3 is 15 residues. The DNA of the CDR3 is TGTGCCAGCAGCTTGCGACCCTTAAGCAATCAGCCCCAGCATTTT. As protein: CASSLRPLSNQPQHF.

The V call is TRBV5-1, the J call TRBJ1-5; D ambiguous. Trimming stripped 4 bases from V and 8 bases from J, with 16 bases between. CDR3 size: 14 residues. The germline V gene has CDR1 SGHRS and CDR2 YFSETQ. The CDR3 coding sequence is TGCGCCAGCAGCGAGGGCCCCTCGGAGAAGCCCCAGCATTTT. The encoded protein is CASSEGPSEKPQHF.

The chain combines TRBV5-1 with TRBJ2-1; TRBD1 agrees at 8 bases. Germline values: CDR1 SGHRS, CDR2 YFSETQ. The CDR3 has 14 residues. With V trimmed by 1 base and J by 6 bases, 3 bases remained unmatched. The CDR3 region is CASSLWQGANEQFF. The CDR3 coding sequence is TGCGCCAGCAGCTTGTGGCAGGGGGCCAATGAGCAGTTCTTC.